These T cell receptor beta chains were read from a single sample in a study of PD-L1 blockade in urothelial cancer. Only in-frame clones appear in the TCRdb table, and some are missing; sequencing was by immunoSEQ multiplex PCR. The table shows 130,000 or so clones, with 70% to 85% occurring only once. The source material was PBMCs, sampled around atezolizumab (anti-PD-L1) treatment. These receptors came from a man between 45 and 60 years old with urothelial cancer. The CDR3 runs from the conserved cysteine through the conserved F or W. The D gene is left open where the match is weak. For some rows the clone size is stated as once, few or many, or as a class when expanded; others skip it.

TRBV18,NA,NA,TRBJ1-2,CASSPDPNNYGYTF,TGTGCCAGCTCACCAGATCCTAATAACTATGGCTACACCTTC
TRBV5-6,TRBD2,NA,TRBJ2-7,CASSSWTSGMYEQYF,TGTGCCAGCAGCTCCTGGACTAGCGGGATGTACGAGCAGTACTTC
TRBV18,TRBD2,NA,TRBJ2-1,CASSPPGLAGGPDEQFF,TGTGCCAGCTCACCACCGGGACTCGCGGGAGGGCCGGATGAGCAGTTCTTC
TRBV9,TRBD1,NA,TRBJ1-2,CASSEPGQGHHGYTF,TGTGCCAGCAGCGAACCGGGACAGGGGCATCATGGCTACACCTTC
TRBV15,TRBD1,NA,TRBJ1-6,CATSRDYPSTGGDSSPLHF,TGTGCCACCAGCAGAGATTATCCCTCGACAGGGGGCGATTCCTCACCCCTCCACTTT
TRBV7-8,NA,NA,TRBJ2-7,CASSLRGAEQYF,TGTGCCAGCAGCTTACGGGGGGCCGAGCAGTACTTC
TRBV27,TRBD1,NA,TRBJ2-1,CASTSRTGRVNEQFF,TGTGCCAGCACTTCCCGGACAGGGCGGGTCAATGAGCAGTTCTTC
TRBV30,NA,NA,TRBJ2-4,CAWSGDRGKNIQYF,TGTGCCTGGAGTGGCGATCGCGGCAAAAACATTCAGTACTTC
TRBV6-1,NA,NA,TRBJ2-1,CASSDQGFYYEQFF,TGTGCCAGCAGTGATCAGGGATTTTACTACGAGCAGTTCTTC
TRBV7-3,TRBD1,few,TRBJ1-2,CASSLGTGAGGYTF,TGTGCCAGCAGCCTCGGGACAGGGGCGGGAGGCTACACCTTC
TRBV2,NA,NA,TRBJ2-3,CASSEAPEVAQYF,TGTGCCAGCAGTGAAGCACCGGAGGTTGCGCAGTATTTT
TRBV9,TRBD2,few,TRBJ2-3,CASSGGEREGTDTQYF,TGTGCCAGCAGCGGAGGGGAGCGGGAGGGCACAGATACGCAGTATTTT
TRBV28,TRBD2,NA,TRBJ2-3,CASSFVGGGTDTQYF,TGTGCCAGCAGTTTCGTGGGAGGGGGCACAGATACGCAGTATTTT
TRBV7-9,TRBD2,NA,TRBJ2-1,CASSFRAGLAGVGDEQFF,TGTGCCAGCAGTTTCCGGGCGGGACTAGCGGGAGTAGGGGATGAGCAGTTCTTC
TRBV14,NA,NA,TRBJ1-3,CASSQQGRATGNTIYF,TGTGCCAGCAGCCAACAAGGCAGGGCCACTGGAAACACCATATATTTT
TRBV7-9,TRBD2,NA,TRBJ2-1,CASSTPGTSGMGGQFF,TGTGCCAGCAGCACCCCCGGGACTAGCGGGATGGGTGGGCAGTTCTTC
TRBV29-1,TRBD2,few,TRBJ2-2,CSVVAGALNTGELFF,TGCAGCGTTGTAGCGGGAGCCCTGAACACCGGGGAGCTGTTTTTT
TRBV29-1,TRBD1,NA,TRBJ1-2,CSVQQGAFGYTF,TGCAGCGTCCAACAGGGGGCGTTTGGCTACACCTTC
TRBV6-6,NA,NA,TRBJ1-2,CASSQRDYGYTF,TGTGCCAGCAGTCAACGGGACTATGGCTACACCTTC
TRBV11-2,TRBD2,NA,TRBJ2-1,CASSLGLAGGVDEQFF,TGTGCCAGCAGCCTAGGACTAGCGGGAGGGGTCGATGAGCAGTTCTTC
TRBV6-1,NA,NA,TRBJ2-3,CASSERGYSSTDTQYF,TGTGCCAGCAGTGAAAGGGGATACTCTAGCACAGATACGCAGTATTTT
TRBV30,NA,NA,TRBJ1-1,CASTKAGGVAFF,TGTGCCTCCACTAAGGCGGGGGGTGTAGCTTTCTTT
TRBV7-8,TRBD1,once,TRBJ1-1,CASSLGTGNTEAFF,TGTGCCAGCAGCTTGGGGACAGGTAACACTGAAGCTTTCTTT
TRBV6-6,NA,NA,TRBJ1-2,CASSQKTGSDYGYTF,TGTGCCAGCAGTCAAAAGACAGGTAGTGACTATGGCTACACCTTC
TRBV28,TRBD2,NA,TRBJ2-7,CASSPSPGLGALGYEQYF,TGTGCCAGCAGTCCCTCTCCGGGACTAGGGGCCCTAGGCTACGAGCAGTACTTC
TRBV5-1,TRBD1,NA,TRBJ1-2,CASSDGTELYGYTF,TGCGCCAGCAGCGATGGGACAGAACTCTATGGCTACACCTTC
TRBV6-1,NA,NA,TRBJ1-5,CASSLQGGNQPQHF,TGTGCCAGCAGCCTACAGGGCGGCAATCAGCCCCAGCATTTT
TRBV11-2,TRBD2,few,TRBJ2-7,CASSQTSGRYEQYF,TGTGCCAGCAGCCAGACTAGCGGGAGATACGAGCAGTACTTC
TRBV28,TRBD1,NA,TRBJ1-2,CASSSKRTGIIYGYTF,TGTGCCAGCAGTTCCAAACGGACAGGGATAATCTATGGCTACACCTTC
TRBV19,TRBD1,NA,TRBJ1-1,CASSIRTGGSTEAFF,TGTGCCAGTAGTATCAGGACAGGGGGTAGCACTGAAGCTTTCTTT
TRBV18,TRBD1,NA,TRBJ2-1,CASSRDRGRGEQFF,TGTGCCAGCTCACGGGACAGGGGGCGCGGTGAGCAGTTCTTC
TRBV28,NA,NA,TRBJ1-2,CASTSDSTNYGYTF,TGTGCCAGCACCTCTGACAGCACAAACTATGGCTACACCTTC
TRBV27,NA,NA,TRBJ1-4,CASRPKGRSTTNEKLFF,TGTGCCAGCAGACCAAAGGGGCGGTCAACAACTAATGAAAAACTGTTTTTT
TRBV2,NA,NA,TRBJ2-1,CASNLYNEQFF,TGTGCCAGCAACCTATACAATGAGCAGTTCTTC
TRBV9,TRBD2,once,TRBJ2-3,CASSVATSGGGTDTQYF,TGTGCCAGCAGCGTAGCTACTAGCGGGGGAGGGACAGATACGCAGTATTTT
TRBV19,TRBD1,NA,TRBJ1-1,CASSIPGGKDTEAFF,TGTGCCAGTAGTATACCAGGGGGCAAGGACACTGAAGCTTTCTTT
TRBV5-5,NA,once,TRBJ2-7,CASSSLTGYEQYF,TGTGCCAGCAGCTCGCTAACAGGGTACGAGCAGTACTTC
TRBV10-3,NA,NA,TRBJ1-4,CAISVRANEKLFF,TGTGCCATCAGTGTCAGGGCTAATGAAAAACTGTTTTTT
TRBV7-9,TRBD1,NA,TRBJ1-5,CASSSTGGSQPQHF,TGTGCCAGCAGCTCAACAGGGGGCAGTCAGCCCCAGCATTTT
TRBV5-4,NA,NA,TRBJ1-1,CASSLSTIGGGEGTEAFF,TGTGCCAGCAGCTTGTCTACCATCGGTGGAGGGGAGGGCACTGAAGCTTTCTTT
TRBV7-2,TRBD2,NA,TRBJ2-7,CASSKRGSSYEQYF,TGTGCCAGCAGCAAGCGGGGTAGCTCCTACGAGCAGTACTTC
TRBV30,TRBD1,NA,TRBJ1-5,CAWSGQGLSNQPQHF,TGTGCCTGGAGCGGACAGGGACTTAGCAATCAGCCCCAGCATTTT
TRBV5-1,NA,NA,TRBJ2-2,CASSLVGSTGGELFF,TGCGCCAGCAGCTTGGTTGGTAGCACTGGTGGGGAGCTGTTTTTT
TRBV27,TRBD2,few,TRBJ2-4,CASSLSPPSGSLGAKNIQYF,TGTGCCAGCAGTTTATCCCCGCCTAGCGGGAGCCTCGGGGCCAAAAACATTCAGTACTTC
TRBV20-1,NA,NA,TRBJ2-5,CSAQLETQYF,TGCAGTGCCCAACTCGAGACCCAGTACTTC
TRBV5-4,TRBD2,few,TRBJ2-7,CASSSKLAGGYYEQYF,TGTGCCAGCAGCTCTAAACTAGCGGGAGGGTATTACGAGCAGTACTTC
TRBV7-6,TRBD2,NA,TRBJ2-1,CASAGGGTARSVVQFF,TGTGCCAGCGCTGGGGGGGGGACGGCCCGCTCGGTTGTGCAGTTCTTC
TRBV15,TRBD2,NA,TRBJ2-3,CATSSRSIAGVTDTQYF,TGTGCCACCAGCTCGCGATCTATAGCGGGAGTGACAGATACGCAGTATTTT
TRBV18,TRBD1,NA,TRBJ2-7,CASSPAPGTGGEQYF,TGTGCCAGCTCACCGGCTCCCGGGACAGGGGGCGAGCAGTACTTC
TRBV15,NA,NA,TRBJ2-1,CATSPTLNEQFF,TGTGCCACCAGCCCGACTCTGAATGAGCAGTTCTTC
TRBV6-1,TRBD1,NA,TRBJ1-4,CASLTGSHEKLFF,TGTGCCAGCCTGACAGGGTCTCATGAAAAACTGTTTTTT
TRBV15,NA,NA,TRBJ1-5,CATSRRQVGDQPQHF,TGTGCCACCAGCCGAAGACAGGTCGGGGATCAGCCCCAGCATTTT
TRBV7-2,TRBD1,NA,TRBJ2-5,CASSLDGTAQETQYF,TGTGCCAGCAGCTTGGATGGGACAGCCCAAGAGACCCAGTACTTC
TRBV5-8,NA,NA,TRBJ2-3,CASSLERGTDTQYF,TGTGCCAGCAGCTTGGAACGGGGCACAGATACGCAGTATTTT
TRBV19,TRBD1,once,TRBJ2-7,CASSTGTGFIGEQYF,TGTGCCAGTAGTACAGGGACAGGGTTTATAGGCGAGCAGTACTTC
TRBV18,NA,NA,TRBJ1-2,CASSPFQGNSYGYTF,TGTGCCAGCTCACCATTTCAGGGGAATAGTTATGGCTACACCTTC
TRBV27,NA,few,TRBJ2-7,CASSYSPGGEQYF,TGTGCCAGCAGCTACTCCCCCGGCGGGGAGCAGTACTTC
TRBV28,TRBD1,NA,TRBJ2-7,CASSSPGQVAREQYF,TGTGCCAGCAGTTCTCCGGGACAGGTGGCGCGCGAGCAGTACTTC
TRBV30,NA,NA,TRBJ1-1,CAWSDIRDNSQAFF,TGTGCCTGGAGCGACATCCGGGACAACAGCCAAGCTTTCTTT
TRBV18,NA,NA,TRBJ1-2,CASSPELRANGYTF,TGTGCCAGCTCACCAGAGTTGAGGGCAAATGGCTACACCTTC